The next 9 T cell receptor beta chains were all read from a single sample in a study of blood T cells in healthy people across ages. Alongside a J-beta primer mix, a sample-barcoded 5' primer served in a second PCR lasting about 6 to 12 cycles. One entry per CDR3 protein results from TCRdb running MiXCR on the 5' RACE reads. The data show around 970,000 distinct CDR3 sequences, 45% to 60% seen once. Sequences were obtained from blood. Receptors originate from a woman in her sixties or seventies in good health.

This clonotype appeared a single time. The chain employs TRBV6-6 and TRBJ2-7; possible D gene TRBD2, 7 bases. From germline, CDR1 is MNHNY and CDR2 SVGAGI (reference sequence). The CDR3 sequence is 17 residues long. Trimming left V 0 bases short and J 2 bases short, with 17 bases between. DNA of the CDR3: TGTGCCAGCAGTTACTCGGTAGGGGGGGCCGAGACCTACGAGCAGTACTTC. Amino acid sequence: CASSYSVGGAETYEQYF.

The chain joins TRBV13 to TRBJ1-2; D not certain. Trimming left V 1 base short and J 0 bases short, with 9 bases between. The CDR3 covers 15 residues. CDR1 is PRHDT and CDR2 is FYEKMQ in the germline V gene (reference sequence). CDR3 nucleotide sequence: TGTGCCAGCAGCTTAGCCTCAATAGCTAACTATGGCTACACCTTC. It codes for CASSLASIANYGYTF.

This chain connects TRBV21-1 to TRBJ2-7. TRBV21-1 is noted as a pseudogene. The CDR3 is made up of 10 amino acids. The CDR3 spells CASLGRGQYF. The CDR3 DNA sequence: TGTGCCAGTTTGGGTCGGGGTCAGTACTTC.

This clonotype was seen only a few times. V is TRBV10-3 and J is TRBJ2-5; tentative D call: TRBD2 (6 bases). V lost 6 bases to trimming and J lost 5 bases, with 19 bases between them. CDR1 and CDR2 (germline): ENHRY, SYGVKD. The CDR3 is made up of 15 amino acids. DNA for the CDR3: TGTGCCATCAGCAACTCCCCGGGAGTCGAGGAGACCCAGTACTTC. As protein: CAISNSPGVEETQYF.

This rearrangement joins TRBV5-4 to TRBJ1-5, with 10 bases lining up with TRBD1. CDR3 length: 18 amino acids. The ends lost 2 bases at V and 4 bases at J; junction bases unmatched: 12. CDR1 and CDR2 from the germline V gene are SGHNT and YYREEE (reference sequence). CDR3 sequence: CASSLQTGGAEGNQPQHF. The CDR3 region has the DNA TGTGCCAGCAGCTTACAGACAGGGGGCGCCGAGGGAAATCAGCCCCAGCATTTT.

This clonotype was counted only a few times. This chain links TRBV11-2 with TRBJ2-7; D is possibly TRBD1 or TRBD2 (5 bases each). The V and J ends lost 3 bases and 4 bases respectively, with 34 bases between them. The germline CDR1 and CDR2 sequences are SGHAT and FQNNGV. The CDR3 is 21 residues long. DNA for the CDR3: TGTGCCAGCAGCTTTGGGTTTTTGCGGTCCCGATTGAGGGGCGATCTGTACGAGCAGTACTTC. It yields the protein CASSFGFLRSRLRGDLYEQYF. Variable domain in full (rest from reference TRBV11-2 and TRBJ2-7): EAGVAQSPRYKIIEKRQSVAFWCNPISGHATLYWYQQILGQGPKLLIQFQNNGVVDDSQLPKDRFSAERLKGVDSTLKIQPAKLEDSAVYLCASSFGFLRSRLRGDLYEQYFGPGTRLTVT.

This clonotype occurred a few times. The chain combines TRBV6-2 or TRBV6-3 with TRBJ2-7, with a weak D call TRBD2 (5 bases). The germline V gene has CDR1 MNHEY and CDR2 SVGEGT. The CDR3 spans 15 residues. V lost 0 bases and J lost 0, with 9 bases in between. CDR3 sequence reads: CASSYSVGSSYEQYF. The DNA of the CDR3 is TGTGCCAGCAGTTACTCCGTAGGGAGCTCCTACGAGCAGTACTTC.

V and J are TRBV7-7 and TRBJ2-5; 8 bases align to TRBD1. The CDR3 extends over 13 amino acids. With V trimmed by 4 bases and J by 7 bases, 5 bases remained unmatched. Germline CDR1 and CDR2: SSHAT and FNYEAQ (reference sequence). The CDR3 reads CASSSDDRGTQYF. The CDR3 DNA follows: TGTGCCAGCAGCTCCGACGACAGGGGGACCCAGTACTTC.

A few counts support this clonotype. Here the CDR3 reads CASSLISSGANVLTF. The CDR3 bases are TGTGCCAGCAGCTTGATCAGCTCTGGGGCCAACGTCCTGACTTTC. V is TRBV7-8 and J is TRBJ2-6; D uncertain. This CDR3 has 15 residues. V lost 3 bases and J 0 bases, leaving 6 bases between the germline ends. Germline CDR1 SGHVS, CDR2 FQNEAQ.